The present T cell receptor beta chain was sequenced within a study of T cell repertoires in cytomegalovirus infection. Study-level background: CMV epitopes in the study were HLA-C-restricted (recently identified) and HLA-B-restricted (well studied). Matching HLA type and CMV infection were both indicated by public TCR beta signatures. Study-level findings and limits: HLA-C-restricted TCR beta clonotypes specific for CMV led the ex vivo response. Cumulative frequency (of public TCR beta family members) identified carriers of CMV plus the relevant HLA.

The V end was cut by 1 base, the J end by 4 bases, with 11 bases between. From germline, CDR1 is SGHVS and CDR2 FNYEAQ. The CDR3 totals 15 residues. A single record per CDR3 protein comes from TCRdb applying MiXCR to the reads. The table has roughly 860,000 distinct CDR3 sequences, 30% to 35% seen once. This clonotype has more than one count but fewer than ten. Its antigen is currently unknown. Here the sequenced sample was cultured CD8+ T cells from PBMCs, taken from culture after CMV antigen stimulation. This receptor was obtained from a human donor in good health (CMV status not recorded). Some clones in this sample may be carry-over from other donors' samples. This chain connects TRBV7-6 to TRBJ2-1; no definite D call. The CDR3 sequence is CASSLEAVVYNEQFF. The CDR3 DNA sequence: TGTGCCAGCAGCTTAGAGGCTGTGGTATACAATGAGCAGTTCTTC.